Listed below are T cell receptor beta chains from one sample, sequenced in a study of T cells in Graves' hyperthyroidism and ophthalmopathy. TCRdb called the multiplex PCR reads again in MiXCR, with one record for every CDR3 protein. The sample shows about 610,000 distinct CDR3 sequences, around 42% of them seen only once. What was sequenced was peripheral blood or thyroid tissue (not recorded which). Every receptor here comes from a woman under 30 with Graves' hyperthyroidism. Each CDR3 is given with its conserved first and last residue. D genes are given only for firm matches.

>TRBD1|TRBV7-2
CASSSRQGKTQYF
>.|TRBV2
CASSEWNTGELFF
>.|TRBV24-1
CATSDRINEQFF
>.|TRBV20-1
CSARGVEGTYEQYF
>TRBD1|TRBV5-1
CASSSTTGLKESPLHF
>.|TRBV7-2
CASSLRQDNIQYF
>.|TRBV12-3/TRBV12-4
CASSSLRGDQPQHF
>.|TRBV12-3/TRBV12-4
CASSLEEVGDEAFF
>TRBD1|TRBV5-6
CASSFRTGQGYEQYF
>TRBD1|TRBV12-3/TRBV12-4
CASSGGQVRGYGYTF
>.|TRBV29-1
CSVEDRKGRAYEQYF
>TRBD1|TRBV20-1
CSARQSTGFEQYF
>.|TRBV24-1
CATGGSYEQYF
>.|TRBV7-2
CASSPGAFYEQYF
>TRBD1|TRBV11-2
CAGSFPTDRGANTEAFF
>.|TRBV29-1
CSVNTGEQYF
>.|TRBV27
CASSFRPGTEAFF
>TRBD1|TRBV19
CASSPLGGQFYGYTF
>TRBD1|TRBV29-1
CSVMTGSYEQYF
>.|TRBV3-1
CASRQGGVEKLFF
>.|TRBV30
CAWMLSARNEQYF
>.|TRBV30
CAWSVLGSGANVLTF
>.|TRBV29-1
CSVVRQGGDQPQHF
>TRBD1|TRBV28
CASRPTTGILGHTF
>TRBD2|TRBV7-8
CASSKTSYNEQYF
>.|TRBV11-3
CASSLELGPNTGELFF
>.|TRBV7-9
CASSTNLQEGYTIYF
>TRBD2|TRBV11-3
CASSLLRAGGYNEQFF
>TRBD2|TRBV19
CASRPLGGETQYF
>.|TRBV20-1
CSSLTEMNTEAFF
>.|TRBV4-1
CASSPRVAANTEAFF
>.|TRBV20-1
CSAPDWAGVGYGYTF
>TRBD1|TRBV3-1
CASSWDRVFTEAFF
>TRBD1|TRBV7-9
CASSSSTGLGTWDGYTF
>.|TRBV2
CASRTDDTGELFF
>.|TRBV6-5
CASSHHGTGANVLTF
>.|TRBV12-5
CASGWGETQYF
>.|TRBV7-2
CASSFQPGYEQYF
>.|TRBV5-1
CASSLEYNSIYEQYF
>TRBD1|TRBV25-1
CASSASYRGLGYTF
>TRBD2|TRBV3-1
CASSHGGAGAHEQYF
>.|TRBV20-1
CSARGPGFGDTQYF
>.|TRBV19
CASFWRVGGYTF
>.|TRBV5-1
CASSWGADGYYNEQYF
>TRBD2|TRBV15
CATSRGAGTDTQYF
>TRBD2|TRBV24-1
CATSDLTAGDEDTQYF
>.|TRBV24-1
CATSAPPGELFF
>.|TRBV7-3
CASSQDIQNTEAFF
>TRBD1|TRBV20-1
CSARRDRGQPQHF
>.|TRBV24-1
CATSDRLLNTGELFF
>.|TRBV11-1
CASSPDAIEHRGAVF
>TRBD1|TRBV2
CASMFGTGLNSPLHF
>.|TRBV7-2
CASSLGAFGMYYEQYF
>.|TRBV7-9
CASSLGFGENTQYF
>.|TRBV2
CASRPGRTNQPQHF
>TRBD1|TRBV6-1
CASSQRQGPNEKLFF
>.|TRBV27
CASSHPFRAEAFF
>.|TRBV20-1
CSAVPGTPGVGELFF
>.|TRBV7-9
CASSLTAANSPLHF
>.|TRBV29-1
CSVRHDSYEQYF